This T cell receptor (beta chain) appears in the sequencing data of a study of T cell repertoires and HLA-DP antigens. Whole-study findings and limits: A non-physiological HeLa system presented antigen to total CD4+ responders. Against both alloantigens, CD137+ clonality was similar, approximately 0.41. Against one allele, clones undetected before culture averaged approximately 36%; against the other, roughly 51%.

V was pared by 2 bases and J by 1 base, with 6 bases between. The CDR3 is 13 residues long. Germline loops: CDR1 GTSNPN, CDR2 SVGIG (reference sequence). Concerning this clone: Its antigen is still unknown.

The PCR primers covered 54 TRBV and 13 TRBJ segments. The protocol was immunoSEQ multiplex PCR, while the TCRdb copy is restricted to in-frame clones and leaves out a portion. The table lists about 89,000 clones, approximately 86% of them singletons. The sequence came from a man aged 50-60 years in good health and CMV-seronegative. Input material: CD4+ T cells from PBMCs. The rearrangement joins TRBV30 to TRBJ1-5; D is ambiguous. CDR3 in DNA: TGTGCCTGGAGTACGGAGAGCAATCAGCCCCAGCATTTT. Protein sequence: CAWSTESNQPQHF.